In its sample, the clone carrying this T cell receptor (beta chain) was seen once. Treatment specified: 19 received Ad26.COV2.S at low or high dose, single or two shots; about 5 received placebo; per-sample allocation not given. All samples were drawn on day 63, counting from the first vaccine or placebo injection. An adult aged 18-55 years in Boston served as the donor. This sample is part of a study of Ad26.COV2.S vaccination and SARS-CoV-2 variants. Study information: Donor was one of the participants in the Ad26.COV2.S arm of the COV1001 trial.

Using immunoSEQ multiplex PCR, the repertoire was profiled, and TCRdb retains in-frame clones only, with some absent. The data contain around 340,000 clones, 88% of them singletons. The source was peripheral blood, collected in a trial of Ad26.COV2.S vaccine versus placebo. The origin of this receptor is a person aged 18-60 years who received the Ad26.COV2.S COVID-19 vaccine or a placebo.

CDR3 DNA sequence: TGTGCCAGCAGCCGACAGTATTCACCCCTCCACTTT. Translation: CASSRQYSPLHF. V gene TRBV7-9 combines with J gene TRBJ1-6; D may be TRBD1 (5 bases). Trimming cost V 5 bases and J 8 bases, with 7 bases left between them. The germline V gene has CDR1 SEHNR and CDR2 FQNEAQ (reference sequence). CDR3 length: 12 amino acids.